Sequencing of this TCR beta chain was carried out in a study of Ad26.COV2.S vaccination and SARS-CoV-2 variants. At the level of the study: The authors gave Ad26.COV2.S intramuscularly, either once or twice 56 days apart.

The protocol was immunoSEQ multiplex PCR, while the TCRdb copy is restricted to in-frame clones and leaves out a portion. Among 450,000 to 550,000 clones listed, about 88% were seen once. Study observations and caveats: Breadth and depth estimates from TCRs may understate total T cell responses.

Points on this clone: Its antigen is unidentified.

The treatment was: approximately 18 received Ad26.COV2.S at low or high dose, single or two shots; several received placebo; per-sample allocation not given. Day 63 following the first vaccine or placebo injection was when the samples were taken. The sequenced sample was peripheral blood, obtained in a trial of Ad26.COV2.S vaccine versus placebo. This TCR came from a person aged 18-60 years who received the Ad26.COV2.S COVID-19 vaccine or a placebo.

CDR3 nucleotide sequence: TGTGCCATAAGTTTCGGGGGTCGCACAGATACGCAGTATTTT. Its protein product is CAISFGGRTDTQYF. V usage is TRBV10-3 and J usage is TRBJ2-3; a weak D match, TRBD2 (6 bases). V was shortened by 9 bases and J by 1 base, with 14 bases between the two germline ends. The CDR3 is 14 residues long. The germline CDR1 and CDR2 sequences are ENHRY and SYGVKD.